This T cell receptor beta chain was observed in a study of lymphopenia after photon versus proton radiotherapy. Findings of the study overall: Post-nadir diversity loss with photons came from oligoclonal expansion, particularly CD8+ Temra cells. Under photons, naive T cells and diversity fell while effector/memory populations rose.

With V trimmed by 10 bases and J by 6 bases, 7 bases remained unmatched. CDR1 SNHLY and CDR2 FYNNEI come from the germline V gene. This CDR3 spans 13 amino acids. A word on this clone: Its matching antigen is unknown.

Sequenced by immunoSEQ multiplex PCR; TCRdb stores in-frame clones only, minus some. The table lists approximately 71,000 clones, approximately 90% of them singletons. The chain uses TRBV2 and TRBJ2-1, with 9 nucleotides matching TRBD2. This clonotype was sampled from a woman aged 70-85 years with pancreatic cancer. Sequences were derived from peripheral blood, sampled from a patient treated with photon-based radiotherapy. The CDR3 DNA follows: TGTGCCATCGGACTAGCGACATTCAATGAGCAGTTCTTC. Its protein is CAIGLATFNEQFF.